This T cell receptor (beta chain) was captured by sequencing in a study of cytomegalovirus exposure and HLA in healthy donors. Study-level results: While the bulk of TCR sequences proved rare, some public TCRs turned up in many donors. It was taken for granted in presence/absence analyses that sequencing depth across donors was roughly uniform. Specificity of three CMV-associated chains for CMV antigens was verified in vitro. On later analysis, the bulk of CMV-associated TCR beta chains appeared to be HLA-restricted.

13 Jbeta primers and 60 Vbeta primers were used for the PCR. Produced via immunoSEQ multiplex PCR; TCRdb's table is partial and in-frame only. The sample consists of approximately 130,000 clones, almost 85% of them appearing once. As concerns this clone: Antigen: not known.

This receptor was obtained from a woman under 30 in good health and CMV-seronegative. The specimen was PBMCs.

CDR3 region: CASSPSGGDSHTEAFF. Written as DNA, the CDR3 is TGCGCCAGCAGCCCGTCAGGGGGAGATTCTCACACTGAAGCTTTCTTT. This chain connects TRBV5-1 to TRBJ1-1, with 7 bases aligning to TRBD1. V lost 4 bases, J lost 3 bases, and 12 bases stayed unmatched. The CDR3 has 16 residues. The germline V gene encodes CDR1 SGHRS and CDR2 YFSETQ.